This TCR beta chain originates from a study of blood T cells in healthy people across ages. For the second PCR, which ran for about 6 to 11 cycles, a sample-barcoded 5' primer and a J-beta primer mix were used. TCRdb independently ran MiXCR on the 5' RACE reads; one entry per CDR3 protein. The sample shows 910,000 or so distinct CDR3 sequences, approximately 50% of them seen only once. Study-level findings and limits: Bulk PBMC profiling left naive and antigen-experienced comparisons inconclusive. Roughly linear age-related decline in beta diversity appeared, significant by age 40.

The germline V and J ends were trimmed by 3 bases and 9 bases, with 12 bases remaining between them. The CDR3 sequence is 13 residues long. Notes on this clonotype: The antigen remains undetermined.

At least 6 million PBMCs were isolated per sample. The specimen sequenced was blood. The sequence derives from a woman aged 55-69 years in good health. The rearrangement joins TRBV12-3 or TRBV12-4 to TRBJ2-1; D unclear. For the CDR3, the DNA is TGTGCCAGCAGTTTCTCAATCAAGGCTGAGCAGTTCTTC. Amino acid sequence: CASSFSIKAEQFF.